The 8 T cell receptor beta chains in this list originate from one sample, sequenced in a study of T cells in women clearing cervical HPV infection (dated by TCRdb to the late 2010s). Libraries were made using the immunoSEQ multiplex PCR assay. Drawn from immuneACCESS, this table holds only the in-frame rearrangements with V and J called that TCRdb kept. Clones are partly lost; checked studies trace under half to an unresolved V gene and leave the rest unexplained. The sample table includes about 31,000 clones. The ten largest clones take up 2.5% to 3.5% of the sample. Sequencing was performed on blood buffy coat. The receptors were gathered from a woman between 18 and 69 years old with a cervical HPV16 infection that either progressed to CIN3+ or cleared (not recorded which).

Note on this clone: Sequencing ends 3 residues short of the CDR3 end; the germline J gene provides the rest. Other DNA sequences in the same sample also yield this CDR3. V gene TRBV5-6 combines with J gene TRBJ1-3; no clear D gene. The germline V and J ends were trimmed by 4 bases and 2 bases, with 7 bases remaining between them. Per the germline V gene, CDR1 is SGHDT and CDR2 is YYEEEE. The CDR3 length is 13 residues. Partial CDR3 DNA: TGTGCCAGCAGCAGGGTGGCTGGAAACACC. It codes for CASSRVAGNT. In full, the CDR3 reads CASSRVAGNTIYF.

Regarding this clone: A read error may account for a junction end that differs from germline. The CDR3 spells CAGSIGGALFNSPLFF. The part of the CDR3 DNA that was read is TGTGCCGGTAGTATCGGGGGGGCGTTATTTAATTCACCG. This chain joins TRBV19 and TRBJ2-2, with TRBD2 matching 8 bases. The CDR3 end is not reached by the read, which stops 3 residues before it; the germline J gene fills it in. There are 16 residues in the CDR3. The germline V gene encodes CDR1 LNHDA and CDR2 SQIVND (reference sequence).

In regard to this clone: The sequence runs out 3 residues before the end of the CDR3; the remainder is reconstructed from the germline J gene. This sequence joins TRBV5-1 and TRBJ1-4; unclear D gene. The V end was cut by 4 bases, the J end by 1 base, with 8 bases between. CDR1 and CDR2 from the germline V gene are SGHRS and YFSETQ. This CDR3 region has 14 residues. This CDR3 reads CASSIQGTNEKLFF. The sequenced CDR3 bases are TGCGCCAGCAGCATTCAAGGAACTAATGAAAAA.

As for this clone: The read halts 3 residues ahead of the CDR3 end, with the missing end drawn from the germline J gene. The J gene is TRBJ1-1, the V gene TRBV10-2, with a weak D call TRBD1 (5 bases). The CDR3 is made up of 13 amino acids. V gave up 5 bases and J gave up 1 base, with 8 bases separating them. Per the germline V gene, CDR1 is WSHSY and CDR2 is SAAADI. This chain's CDR3 is CASSPGQNTEAFF. The covered CDR3 bases are TGCGCCAGCAGTCCAGGACAGAACACTGAA.

To note about this clone: The CDR3 end is not reached by the read, which stops 3 residues before it; the germline J gene fills it in. The chain is built from TRBV5-1 and TRBJ2-7; D uncertain. This CDR3 is built from 15 residues. Germline V lookup: CDR1 SGHRS, CDR2 YFSETQ. The ends were cut back, 1 base at V and 1 base at J, with 12 bases in the middle. The part of the CDR3 DNA that was read is TGCGCCAGCAGCTTGTCTGTCGGGTCTTCCTACGAG. Its protein is CASSLSVGSSYE. The CDR3, in full, reads CASSLSVGSSYEQYF.

On this clone itself: With the read ending 3 residues before the CDR3 end, the germline J gene is used to fill in that end. The J gene is TRBJ2-7, the V gene TRBV6-1; perhaps TRBD2 as D (7 bases). The CDR3 runs to 16 residues. V was cut by 4 bases and J by 3 bases, with 19 bases left in between. Germline V gene lookup returns CDR1 MNHNS and CDR2 SASEGT. The CDR3 sequence is CASSVNHAGALYEQYF. The DNA read from the CDR3 is TGTGCCAGCAGTGTCAATCATGCGGGGGCCCTCTACGAG.

Regarding this clone: Read coverage stops 3 residues before the CDR3 terminus; the germline J gene supplies the remainder. The chain combines TRBV5-4 with TRBJ1-6, with D possibly being TRBD1 (5 bases). V was cut by 0 bases and J by 7 bases, with 8 bases left in between. CDR1 and CDR2 (germline): SGHNT, YYREEE (reference sequence). There are 14 residues in the CDR3. The chain's CDR3 is CASSLDRKNSPLHF. Incomplete CDR3 DNA: TGTGCCAGCAGCTTGGACAGGAAAAATTCACCC.

As for this clone: With the read ending 3 residues before the CDR3 end, the germline J gene is used to fill in that end. This chain links TRBV20-1 with TRBJ1-4; the D gene is possibly TRBD1 (5 bases). This CDR3 spans 15 amino acids. Germline V gene sequence: CDR1 DFQATT, CDR2 SNEGSKA (reference sequence). V shed 0 bases and J shed 3 bases, with 11 bases lying between them. The part of the CDR3 DNA that was read is TGCAGTGCTAGAGAAGGGGTCGCCGCTAATGAAAAA. It codes for CSAREGVAANEK. The full CDR3 reads CSAREGVAANEKLFF.